This T cell receptor (beta chain) is drawn from a study of T cells in Graves' hyperthyroidism and ophthalmopathy. Turning to this clonotype: Antigen: not known.

TCR beta CDR3 region amplification was performed from RNA transcripts. First-round RT-PCR with HTBI primers amplified the TCR CDR3 region. TCRdb passed the multiplex PCR reads through MiXCR, listing each CDR3 protein once. The table shows approximately 380,000 distinct CDR3 sequences, with 11% to 15% occurring only once. This CDR3 has 14 amino acids. Per germline, CDR1 ENHRY and CDR2 SYGVKD. Trimming took off 8 bases at V and 3 bases at J, with 17 bases between the two ends. Uncontrolled infection, other autoimmune disease, pregnancy or lactation barred patients from enrollment. Findings and limits, study-wide: Peripheral blood also featured most of the thyroid clonotypes expanded above 0.001.

This receptor was obtained from a man over 45 with Graves' ophthalmopathy. Sequenced material: blood. This chain uses TRBV10-3 with TRBJ2-7, with a possible D match to TRBD2 (6 bases). DNA of the CDR3: TGTGCCATCCGCCCCGGGGCGGGATACTACGAGCAGTACTTC. Encoded protein: CAIRPGAGYYEQYF.